This note documents a single T cell receptor (beta chain) sequence. Its antigen remains unknown. The entry originates in a study of cytomegalovirus exposure and HLA in healthy donors. Study information: In an early release, HLA-typed donors contributed tens of millions of unique TCR sequences.

PCR amplification relied on 60 Vbeta primers (plus 13 Jbeta primers). Assay used: immunoSEQ multiplex PCR; TCRdb lists only in-frame clones, some missing. The sample has some 120,000 clones; around 75% are singletons. Study-level points and caveats: HLA alleles were associated with fewer than 20,000 TCR beta sequences in a later analysis at 0.05 false discovery rate. A prior analysis recorded that most TCR beta V segments were productive about 87% or about 30% of the time. In a later analysis, HLA-C alleles had the fewest associated TCRs, DRB1 alleles the most.

This sequence originates from a woman in her thirties in good health and CMV-seronegative. The sequenced material came from PBMCs.

CDR3 sequence: CASSTRTYQGEAFF. CDR3 nucleotide sequence: TGTGCCAGTAGTACCCGGACGTATCAGGGCGAAGCTTTCTTT. The rearrangement joins TRBV19 to TRBJ1-1; maybe TRBD1 (5 bases). Germline V gives CDR1 LNHDA, CDR2 SQIVND (reference sequence). This CDR3 has 14 amino acids. V was cut by 4 bases and J by 8 bases, with 17 bases left in between.